These 24 T cell receptor beta chains came from one sample sequenced in a study of cytomegalovirus exposure and HLA in healthy donors. The PCR contained 60 Vbeta and 13 Jbeta primers. Libraries were prepared by immunoSEQ multiplex PCR; TCRdb keeps only in-frame clonotypes and omits some of them. The sample has 150,000 to 200,000 clones, 75% seen once. What was sequenced was PBMCs. The receptor set was obtained from a male donor in good health and CMV-seronegative.

Only a few counts were recorded for this clone. This chain uses TRBV5-1 with TRBJ2-7; 7 bases match TRBD1. The CDR3 has 13 residues. The junction had 3 bases not matched to a gene; V was cut back by 3 bases and J by 3 bases. The germline V gene encodes CDR1 SGHRS and CDR2 YFSETQ. CDR3 protein: CASSSRQGYEQYF. The CDR3 DNA reads as TGCGCCAGCAGCTCCCGACAGGGCTACGAGCAGTACTTC.

A note on this clone: At one boundary the junction diverges from the germline segment, which might be a read error. The genes are TRBV18 and TRBJ1-2; the match to TRBD1 covers 7 bases. Germline loops: CDR1 KGHSH, CDR2 LQKENI. The length of the CDR3 is 13 residues. In nucleotides, the CDR3 is TGTGCCAGCTCACCAGGACAGGACTATGGCTATGGCTTC. Translating gives CASSPGQDYGYGF.

As DNA, the CDR3 is TGTGCCAGCAGTCCGGGACAGGGGGGCAATCAGCCCCAGCATTTT. It yields the protein CASSPGQGGNQPQHF. V is TRBV6-1 and J is TRBJ1-5; 11 bases line up with TRBD1. This CDR3 spans 15 amino acids. J gave up 2 bases and V 5 bases, and 2 bases lay outside the gene matches. The germline gives CDR1 MNHNS, CDR2 SASEGT.

This chain connects TRBV9 to TRBJ1-5; D remains ambiguous. Germline CDR1 SGDLS, CDR2 YYNGEE. The CDR3 has 15 amino acids. Trimming pared 0 bases from V and 1 base from J, leaving 8 bases between. In nucleotides, the CDR3 is TGTGCCAGCAGCGTAGACGGGGTAAGCAATCAGCCCCAGCATTTT. Protein sequence: CASSVDGVSNQPQHF.

The chain is built from TRBV14 and TRBJ1-2; D call uncertain. The CDR3 sequence is 13 residues long. CDR1 and CDR2 (germline): SGHDN, FVKESK. Trimming cost V 2 bases and J 1 base, with 5 bases left between them. The CDR3 nucleotides are TGTGCCAGCAGCCAACCGGGTAACTATGGCTACACCTTC. It encodes CASSQPGNYGYTF. The full variable domain, with the rest looked up from reference TRBV14 and TRBJ1-2, is EAGVTQFPSHSVIEKGQTVTLRCDPISGHDNLYWYRRVMGKEIKFLLHFVKESKQDESGMPNNRFLAERTGGTYSTLKVQPAELEDSGVYFCASSQPGNYGYTFGSGTRLTVV.

Concerning this clone: The germline gene is not matched at one end of the junction; a read error may be the cause. The V call is TRBV28, the J call TRBJ2-2; perhaps TRBD1 as D (5 bases). This CDR3 has 15 amino acids. Germline lookup yields CDR1 MDHEN and CDR2 SYDVKM. CDR3 in DNA: TGTGCCAGCAGTATATGGGGCCTCCCGGCCGGGGAGCTGTTTTTT. It yields the protein CASSIWGLPAGELFF.

J is TRBJ2-5 and V is TRBV4-2; D might be TRBD2 (5 bases). Per germline, CDR1 LGHNA and CDR2 YNFKEQ. The CDR3 covers 15 residues. V was shortened by 2 bases and J by 5 bases, with 15 bases between the two germline ends. Here the CDR3 DNA reads TGTGCCAGCAGCCAACTCCTCCGGGATGGGGAGACCCAGTACTTC. Translated: CASSQLLRDGETQYF.

The V call is TRBV4-2, the J call TRBJ2-7; 7 nucleotides line up with TRBD1. V shed 3 bases and J 4 bases; nucleotides not matched to a gene: 12. Germline CDR1 reads LGHNA; CDR2 reads YNFKEQ. The CDR3 is 16 amino acids. CDR3: CASSQAATGTFYEQYF. CDR3 coding DNA: TGTGCCAGCAGCCAGGCTGCGACAGGGACCTTTTACGAGCAGTACTTC.

This chain uses TRBV9 with TRBJ2-3; TRBD2 agrees at 10 bases. The CDR3 has 17 amino acids. Germline V lookup: CDR1 SGDLS, CDR2 YYNGEE. V trimming: 0 bases; J trimming: 4 bases; junction bases outside the gene matches: 8. Here the CDR3 reads CASSVDSSGSRADTQYF. CDR3 nucleotide sequence: TGTGCCAGCAGCGTAGATTCTAGCGGGAGTAGGGCAGATACGCAGTATTTT. Full variable domain (missing parts from reference TRBV9 and TRBJ2-3): DSGVTQTPKHLITATGQRVTLRCSPRSGDLSVYWYQQSLDQGLQFLIQYYNGEERAKGNILERFSAQQFPDLHSELNLSSLELGDSALYFCASSVDSSGSRADTQYFGPGTRLTVL.

The chain uses TRBV5-1 and TRBJ1-6; the match to TRBD1 covers 10 bases. Unmatched junction bases numbered 3, after V lost 0 bases and J lost 0 bases. Germline V CDR1 and CDR2: SGHRS, YFSETQ. The CDR3 is made up of 18 amino acids. The CDR3 DNA reads as TGCGCCAGCAGCTTGGAGGGACAGGGGTCCTCCTATAATTCACCCCTCCACTTT. Translated, it gives CASSLEGQGSSYNSPLHF.

This clone was found a few times. The CDR3 nucleotides are TGTGCCAGCAGTTTATCAAACAGCCCTATGACTGAAGCTTTCTTT. Its translation is CASSLSNSPMTEAFF. The chain employs TRBV27 and TRBJ1-1, with no clear D. Trimming removed 0 bases at V and 5 bases at J, with 13 bases between. Germline-derived CDR1 and CDR2 are MNHEY and SMNVEV (reference sequence). This CDR3 spans 15 amino acids.

This clone was seen just once. The chain combines TRBV6-5 with TRBJ1-1; a possible D gene is TRBD1 (5 bases). V was clipped by 0 bases and J by 3 bases, with 14 bases between them. CDR3 size: 16 residues. Germline V CDR1 and CDR2: MNHEY, SVGAGI. The CDR3 bases are TGTGCCAGCAGTTACTCCTCTAGCGGGGGATACACTGAAGCTTTCTTT. This sequence encodes CASSYSSSGGYTEAFF.

This sequence joins TRBV7-3 and TRBJ1-2; D perhaps matches TRBD1 (6 bases). The germline V gene has CDR1 SGHTA and CDR2 FQGTGA. Trimming cost V 0 bases and J 4 bases, with 12 bases left between them. The CDR3 contains 15 residues. CDR3 sequence: CASSLTGGLTYGYTF. CDR3 coding DNA: TGTGCCAGCAGCTTAACCGGGGGGCTGACCTATGGCTACACCTTC.

The chain has TRBV10-3 and TRBJ2-2; a possible D gene is TRBD1 (5 bases). This CDR3 has 15 amino acids. V lost 2 bases and J lost 5, with 12 bases in between. The germline V gene has CDR1 ENHRY and CDR2 SYGVKD. The CDR3 here is CAISEPHGQTGELFF. CDR3 in DNA: TGTGCCATCAGTGAGCCGCACGGACAAACCGGGGAGCTGTTTTTT.

V and J are TRBV19 and TRBJ1-5; 8 bases are shared with TRBD1. This CDR3 region has 12 residues. V lost 10 bases to trimming and J lost 6 bases; unmatched junction nucleotides: 5. Germline CDR1 LNHDA, CDR2 SQIVND (reference sequence). The DNA of the CDR3 is TGTGCCACCAGGACAGGGTTTCAGCCCCAGCATTTT. Encoded protein: CATRTGFQPQHF.

The chain links TRBV28 to TRBJ1-5; D call uncertain. CDR3 size: 13 residues. Germline V gene sequence: CDR1 MDHEN, CDR2 SYDVKM. Trimming left V 5 bases short and J 5 bases short, with 10 bases between. The CDR3 nucleotides are TGTGCCAGCAGTCCCTCCGGTGATCAGCCCCAGCATTTT. The encoded protein is CASSPSGDQPQHF.

This clone was seen more than once but under ten times. V is TRBV7-2 and J is TRBJ2-3; weak D call: TRBD2 (5 bases). The V and J ends lost 4 bases and 8 bases respectively, with 13 bases between them. The length of the CDR3 is 13 residues. CDR1 is SGHTA and CDR2 is FQGNSA in the germline V gene. CDR3 protein: CASSSQGGVTQYF. CDR3 bases: TGTGCCAGCAGCTCACAAGGAGGAGTTACGCAGTATTTT.

A single count supports this clone. The chain couples TRBV30 to TRBJ1-1; the D is unclear. This CDR3 has 15 amino acids. Germline loops: CDR1 GTSNPN, CDR2 SVGIG (reference sequence). V lost 2 bases to trimming and J lost 4 bases, with 17 bases between them. The CDR3 spells CAWSSIRTGSTEAFF. CDR3 nucleotides: TGTGCCTGGAGTTCGATCCGCACCGGGAGCACTGAAGCTTTCTTT.

A word on this clone: Relative to the germline gene, one junction end is altered; a read error may explain this. CDR3 DNA sequence: TGCGCCAGCAGCCAAGACGGGACAGCCTATCGCTACACCTTC. Protein sequence: CASSQDGTAYRYTF. The J gene is TRBJ1-2, the V gene TRBV4-3, with TRBD1 matching over 7 bases. The CDR3 runs to 14 residues. Germline loops: CDR1 LGHNA, CDR2 YSLEER.

V and J are TRBV10-3 and TRBJ1-5; TRBD1 matches at 9 bases. Germline CDR1 ENHRY, CDR2 SYGVKD. The CDR3 loop spans 19 amino acids. Losses at the gene ends were 0 bases for V and 0 bases for J; bases not matched to a gene: 9. In DNA form, the CDR3 reads TGTGCCATCAGTGAGTCGCGGACAGGGGCCGGCTTTAGCAATCAGCCCCAGCATTTT. Its protein product is CAISESRTGAGFSNQPQHF.

The rearrangement uses TRBV6-5 and TRBJ1-5, with 8 bases matching TRBD1. The germline CDR1 and CDR2 sequences are MNHEY and SVGAGI. The CDR3 runs 14 residues. V trimming: 2 bases; J trimming: 4 bases; junction bases outside the gene matches: 1. The CDR3 bases are TGTGCCAGCAGTTACGGACAGGGAAATCAGCCCCAGCATTTT. Its protein is CASSYGQGNQPQHF.

This clone was detected only once. The chain uses TRBV6-4 and TRBJ1-2; D perhaps matches TRBD1 (5 bases). This CDR3 is built from 14 residues. In germline, CDR1 is MRHNA, CDR2 SNTAGT. V lost 5 bases and J lost 1, with 11 bases in between. The CDR3 is CASSPQGSNYGYTF. CDR3 bases: TGTGCCAGCAGTCCCCAGGGCAGTAACTATGGCTACACCTTC.

The chain employs TRBV5-1 and TRBJ2-7; 7 positions agree with TRBD2. CDR3 length equals 13 residues. V was pared by 5 bases and J by 3 bases, with 5 bases of the junction left unmatched. Looked up from germline, CDR1 is SGHRS and CDR2 is YFSETQ. The CDR3, as DNA: TGCGCCAGCAGTTGGGCGGGAGTCTACGAGCAGTACTTC. Its protein is CASSWAGVYEQYF.

The chain couples TRBV28 to TRBJ1-6, with D possibly TRBD1 on 6 matching bases. The CDR3 sequence is 14 residues long. Germline values: CDR1 MDHEN, CDR2 SYDVKM. V lost 6 bases, J lost 10 bases, and 16 bases lay in between. Here the CDR3 reads CASRITGSGSPLHF. The CDR3 nucleotides read TGTGCCAGCAGGATAACAGGGTCAGGCTCACCCCTCCACTTT.